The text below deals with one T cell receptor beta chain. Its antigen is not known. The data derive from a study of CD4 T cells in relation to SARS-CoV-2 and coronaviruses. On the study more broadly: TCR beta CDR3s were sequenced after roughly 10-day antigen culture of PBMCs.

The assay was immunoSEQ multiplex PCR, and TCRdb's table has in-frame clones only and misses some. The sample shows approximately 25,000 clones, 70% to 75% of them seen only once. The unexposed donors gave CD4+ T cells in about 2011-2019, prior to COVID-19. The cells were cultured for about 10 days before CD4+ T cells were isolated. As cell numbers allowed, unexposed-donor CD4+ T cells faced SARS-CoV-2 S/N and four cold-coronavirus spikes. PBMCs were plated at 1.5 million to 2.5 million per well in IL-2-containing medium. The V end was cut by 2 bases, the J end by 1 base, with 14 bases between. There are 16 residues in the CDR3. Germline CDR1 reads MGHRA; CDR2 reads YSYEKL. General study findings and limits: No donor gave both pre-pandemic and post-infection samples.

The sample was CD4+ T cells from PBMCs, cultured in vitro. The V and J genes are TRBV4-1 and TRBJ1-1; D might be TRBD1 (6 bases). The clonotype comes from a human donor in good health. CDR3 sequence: CASSQIPAGQNTEAFF. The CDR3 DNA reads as TGCGCCAGCAGCCAAATACCAGCGGGACAGAACACTGAAGCTTTCTTT.